What follows are 24 T cell receptor beta chains derived from one specimen sequenced in a study of blood T cell repertoires in COVID-19. The repertoire was sequenced with immunoSEQ multiplex PCR; TCRdb's copy has only in-frame clones and lacks some. The table lists around 32,000 clones, over 85% of them singletons. Sequenced input: peripheral blood. The receptors come from a male donor with active COVID-19.

This chain joins TRBV30 and TRBJ2-7, with a weak D call TRBD1 (5 bases). Germline V lookup: CDR1 GTSNPN, CDR2 SVGIG (reference sequence). V was trimmed by 0 bases and J by 2 bases, leaving 11 bases between them. The CDR3 extends over 14 amino acids. CDR3: CAWSVGQGPYEQYF. The CDR3 DNA sequence: TGTGCCTGGAGTGTAGGGCAGGGTCCCTACGAGCAGTACTTC. Looking up the rest from reference TRBV30 and TRBJ2-7 gives the full variable domain: SQTIHQWPATLVQPVGSPLSLECTVEGTSNPNLYWYRQAAGRGLQLLFYSVGIGQISSEVPQNLSASRPQDRQFILSSKKLLLSDSGFYLCAWSVGQGPYEQYFGPGTRLTVT.

The rearrangement joins TRBV21-1 to TRBJ2-6; the D call in the table, TRBD2, was not verified against the DNA. TRBV21-1 constitutes a pseudogene. The CDR3 extends over 18 amino acids. CDR3 residues: CASSRQWGAFPGANVLTF. CDR3 coding DNA: TGTGCCAGCAGCCGACAATGGGGAGCTTTCCCTGGGGCCAACGTCCTGACTTTC.

The chain carries TRBV6-5 and TRBJ1-4, with D possibly TRBD1 on 6 matching bases. V lost 4 bases and J lost 11, with 8 bases in between. This CDR3 contains 11 residues. Germline V gene sequence: CDR1 MNHEY, CDR2 SVGAGI. The CDR3 DNA follows: TGTGCCAGCAGTTCTGGGGGCAAACTGTTTTTT. Protein: CASSSGGKLFF.

The sample holds a few counts of this clone. The chain has TRBV19 and TRBJ1-5; D remains unclear. The CDR3 is 14 amino acids. CDR1 is LNHDA and CDR2 is SQIVND in the germline V gene (reference sequence). V shed 6 bases and J shed 3 bases, with 12 bases lying between them. CDR3 sequence (DNA): TGTGCCAGTAGCGCTGGCCCGCCCAATCAGCCCCAGCATTTT. This encodes CASSAGPPNQPQHF. The whole variable domain, remainder taken from reference TRBV19 and TRBJ1-5, is DGGITQSPKYLFRKEGQNVTLSCEQNLNHDAMYWYRQDPGQGLRLIYYSQIVNDFQKGDIAEGYSVSREKKESFPLTVTSAQKNPTAFYLCASSAGPPNQPQHFGDGTRLSIL.

The V gene is TRBV15, the J gene TRBJ2-7; TRBD2 matches at 7 bases. With V trimmed by 0 bases and J by 1 base, 12 bases remained unmatched. This CDR3 contains 18 residues. Germline CDR1 is LNHNV and CDR2 is YYDKDF (reference sequence). CDR3 residues: CATSRDYNSGLRSYEQYF. CDR3 sequence (DNA): TGTGCCACCAGCAGAGATTACAATTCGGGACTAAGATCCTACGAGCAGTACTTC. Based on the CDR3 plus reference TRBV15 and TRBJ2-7, the full variable domain is DAMVIQNPRYQVTQFGKPVTLSCSQTLNHNVMYWYQQKSSQAPKLLFHYYDKDFNNEADTPDNFQSRRPNTSFCFLDIRSPGLGDTAMYLCATSRDYNSGLRSYEQYFGPGTRLTVT.

This chain links TRBV18 with TRBJ1-2; 12 bases are a match to TRBD1. The CDR3 runs to 16 residues. Germline CDR1 KGHSH, CDR2 LQKENI. The junction had 8 bases not matched to a gene; V was cut back by 6 bases and J by 3 bases. The chain's CDR3 is CASSPGTGGVDYGYTF. Written as DNA, the CDR3 is TGTGCCAGCTCCCCTGGGACAGGGGGCGTGGACTATGGCTACACCTTC.

The chain employs TRBV11-2 and TRBJ1-6, with 10 bases that match TRBD1. Germline assignment: CDR1 SGHAT and CDR2 FQNNGV. V lost 5 bases and J lost 9; bases outside the gene matches: 1. The CDR3 is made up of 13 amino acids. Here the CDR3 DNA reads TGTGCCAGCAGCCGGGACAGGGGTTCACCCCTCCACTTT. It codes for CASSRDRGSPLHF.

This chain uses TRBV6-1 with TRBJ1-4; no clear D. The CDR3 is 14 residues long. From germline, CDR1 is MNHNS and CDR2 SASEGT. V dropped 3 bases and J dropped 6 bases, with 11 bases sitting between them. The CDR3 bases are TGTGCCAGCAGTGAGGTAGCGGATTATGAAAAACTGTTTTTT. It is translated as CASSEVADYEKLFF.

CDR3 nucleotides: TGTGCCACCAGCAGAGGGCCGCCGGGACAGGGAAGCGGGGAGCTGTTTTTT. It codes for CATSRGPPGQGSGELFF. This chain links TRBV15 with TRBJ2-2; the match to TRBD1 covers 9 bases. With 1 base clipped from V and 7 bases from J, the junction kept 10 bases outside the gene matches. The CDR3 is made up of 17 amino acids. CDR1 is LNHNV and CDR2 is YYDKDF in the germline V gene (reference sequence). The full variable domain, with the rest looked up from reference TRBV15 and TRBJ2-2, is DAMVIQNPRYQVTQFGKPVTLSCSQTLNHNVMYWYQQKSSQAPKLLFHYYDKDFNNEADTPDNFQSRRPNTSFCFLDIRSPGLGDTAMYLCATSRGPPGQGSGELFFGEGSRLTVL.

V usage is TRBV11-2 and J usage is TRBJ1-2, with D maybe TRBD1 (5 bases). Germline V gives CDR1 SGHAT, CDR2 FQNNGV. Trimming stripped 7 bases from V and 6 bases from J, with 12 bases between. The length of the CDR3 is 12 residues. The CDR3 spells CASTRLQDGYTF. The CDR3 DNA reads TGTGCCAGCACCCGTTTACAGGATGGCTACACCTTC.

This chain links TRBV10-3 with TRBJ2-2; D might be TRBD1 (7 bases). In germline, CDR1 is ENHRY, CDR2 SYGVKD. Trimming stripped 3 bases from V and 3 bases from J, with 17 bases between. This CDR3 has 17 amino acids. This chain's CDR3 is CAISDTGRGVYTGELFF. CDR3 nucleotides: TGTGCCATCAGTGACACCGGCAGGGGGGTTTACACCGGGGAGCTGTTTTTT.

The gene calls are TRBV4-3 and TRBJ2-3, with a weak D call TRBD2 (5 bases). The CDR3 covers 15 residues. Germline loops: CDR1 LGHNA, CDR2 YSLEER. V lost 4 bases and J lost 5, with 16 bases in between. In DNA form, the CDR3 reads TGCGCCAGCAGCCCCTCTAGCTTCCTCGGAGATACGCAGTATTTT. Translated, it gives CASSPSSFLGDTQYF.

The chain couples TRBV11-3 to TRBJ2-1, with 7 bases matching TRBD2. Germline V CDR1 and CDR2: SGHNT, YENEEA. Unmatched junction bases numbered 6, after V lost 5 bases and J lost 2 bases. The CDR3 consists of 15 residues. CDR3 nucleotide sequence: TGTGCCAGCAGCCGTCCAGCGGGGCCCTACAATGAGCAGTTCTTC. Protein: CASSRPAGPYNEQFF.

The chain uses TRBV13 and TRBJ1-2; D perhaps matches TRBD1 (5 bases). The germline V and J ends were trimmed by 5 bases and 2 bases, with 15 bases remaining between them. The CDR3 totals 15 residues. The germline CDR1 and CDR2 sequences are PRHDT and FYEKMQ (reference sequence). The CDR3 coding sequence is TGTGCCAGCAGCCCGCGGGGACTGATAAACTATGGCTACACCTTC. Amino acids: CASSPRGLINYGYTF.

The gene calls are TRBV5-1 and TRBJ2-1; D ambiguous. This CDR3 is built from 14 residues. The V end was cut by 0 bases, the J end by 2 bases, with 6 bases between. Germline V gives CDR1 SGHRS, CDR2 YFSETQ. This chain's CDR3 is CASSLAQAYNEQFF. CDR3 nucleotide sequence: TGCGCCAGCAGCTTGGCCCAGGCCTACAATGAGCAGTTCTTC.

The genes are TRBV5-6 and TRBJ2-7; TRBD1 aligns across 8 bases. The germline CDR1 and CDR2 sequences are SGHDT and YYEEEE. The CDR3 length is 16 residues. Unmatched junction bases numbered 12, after V lost 3 bases and J lost 4 bases. Here the CDR3 reads CASSSLAGTGVYEQYF. The CDR3 region has the DNA TGTGCCAGCAGCTCCCTGGCGGGGACAGGCGTTTACGAGCAGTACTTC.

The V and J genes are TRBV6-5 and TRBJ1-5; D call uncertain. Per the germline V gene, CDR1 is MNHEY and CDR2 is SVGAGI. CDR3 size: 14 residues. The germline V and J ends were trimmed by 7 bases and 0 bases, with 10 bases remaining between them. The CDR3, as DNA: TGTGCCAGCAACCACAGAGATAGCAATCAGCCCCAGCATTTT. Protein product: CASNHRDSNQPQHF.

The rearrangement joins TRBV24-1 to TRBJ2-1; TRBD2 aligns across 10 bases. Germline-derived CDR1 and CDR2 are KGHDR and SFDVKD. This CDR3 region has 16 residues. The junction had 9 bases not matched to a gene; V was cut back by 2 bases and J by 9 bases. CDR3 loop: CATSDSERGGSSEQFF. The DNA of the CDR3 is TGTGCCACCAGTGATTCGGAGCGGGGGGGCTCTAGTGAGCAGTTCTTC.

The chain joins TRBV6-5 to TRBJ2-7; 10 bases align to TRBD1. CDR1 and CDR2 (germline): MNHEY, SVGAGI. V trimming: 7 bases; J trimming: 0 bases; junction bases outside the gene matches: 3. This CDR3 has 14 amino acids. CDR3 loop: CASKGQGISYEQYF. CDR3 bases: TGTGCCAGCAAGGGACAGGGGATCTCCTACGAGCAGTACTTC.

This clone was seen only once. V gene TRBV7-2 combines with J gene TRBJ2-1; 11 positions agree with TRBD2. Germline V CDR1 and CDR2: SGHTA, FQGNSA. V lost 5 bases to trimming and J lost 7 bases; unmatched junction nucleotides: 10. The CDR3 extends over 16 amino acids. CDR3 residues: CASSTRGTSGSNEQFF. CDR3 sequence (DNA): TGTGCCAGCAGCACCCGGGGGACTAGCGGTTCGAATGAGCAGTTCTTC.

This rearrangement joins TRBV18 to TRBJ2-6; D may be TRBD1 (6 bases). Trimming shortened V by 10 bases and J by 0 bases, and 16 bases separated the two germline ends. Germline V CDR1 and CDR2: KGHSH, LQKENI. The length of the CDR3 is 16 residues. DNA of the CDR3: TGTGCCACCAACTCACAGGGTAGCTCTGGGGCCAACGTCCTGACTTTC. Amino acid sequence: CATNSQGSSGANVLTF.

This clone was seen a handful of times. The J gene is TRBJ2-1, the V gene TRBV9, with 7 bases aligning to TRBD1. Germline V lookup: CDR1 SGDLS, CDR2 YYNGEE. This CDR3 is built from 14 residues. After removal of 5 bases from V and 9 bases from J, the junction contained 11 bases not matched to a gene. CDR3 loop: CASSEAGTVGEQFF. The CDR3 coding sequence is TGTGCCAGCAGTGAAGCCGGGACAGTCGGTGAGCAGTTCTTC.

This clone appeared a few times. The chain couples TRBV25-1 to TRBJ2-3; 9 bases are a match to TRBD2. V lost 2 bases and J lost 4; bases outside the gene matches: 10. CDR1 MGHDK and CDR2 SYGVNS come from the germline V gene. The CDR3 contains 17 residues. The CDR3 nucleotides read TGTGCCAGCAGTGAAGCTCGTCGGCGGGGGGGCTCAGATACGCAGTATTTT. Amino acids: CASSEARRRGGSDTQYF.

The J gene is TRBJ2-1, the V gene TRBV5-1; D ambiguous. Germline loops: CDR1 SGHRS, CDR2 YFSETQ. CDR3 size: 15 residues. V was pared by 3 bases and J by 0 bases, with 10 bases between. The CDR3 spells CASSSRSSSYNEQFF. Here the CDR3 DNA reads TGCGCCAGCAGCTCGAGGTCAAGCTCCTACAATGAGCAGTTCTTC.